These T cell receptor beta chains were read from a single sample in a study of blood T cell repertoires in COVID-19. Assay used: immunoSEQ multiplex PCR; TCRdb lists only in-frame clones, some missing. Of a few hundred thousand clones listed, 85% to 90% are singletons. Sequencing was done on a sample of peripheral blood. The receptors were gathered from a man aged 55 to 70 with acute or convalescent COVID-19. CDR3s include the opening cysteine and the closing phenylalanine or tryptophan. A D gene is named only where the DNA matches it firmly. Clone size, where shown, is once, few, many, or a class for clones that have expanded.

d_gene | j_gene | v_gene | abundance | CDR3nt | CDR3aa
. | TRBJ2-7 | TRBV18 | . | TGTGCCAGCTCACCCGCAAGAAGGACAGTTTACGAGCAGTACTTC | CASSPARRTVYEQYF
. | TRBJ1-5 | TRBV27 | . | TGTGCCAGCAGCCCAGGACAGAGAAATCAGCCCCAGCATTTT | CASSPGQRNQPQHF
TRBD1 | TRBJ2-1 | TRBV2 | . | TGTGCCAGCAGGAGAGAGCCGGGACAGGGGTTCAATGAGCAGTTCTTC | CASRREPGQGFNEQFF
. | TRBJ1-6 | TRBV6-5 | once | TGTGCCAGCAGTAAGACAGGAGATAATTCACCCCTCCACTTT | CASSKTGDNSPLHF
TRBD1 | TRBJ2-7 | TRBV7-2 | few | TGTGCCAGCAGCTTACTGGCAGGGGGGCAGTACTTC | CASSLLAGGQYF
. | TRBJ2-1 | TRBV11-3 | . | TGTGCCAGCAGCTATTCCGGGACTCAGACCTACAATGAGCAGTTCTTC | CASSYSGTQTYNEQFF
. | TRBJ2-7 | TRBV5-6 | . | TGTGCCAGCAGTCTAGGGACTCACTACGAGCAGTACTTC | CASSLGTHYEQYF
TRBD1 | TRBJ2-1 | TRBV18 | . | TGTGCCAGCTCACTTCACAGGGGAGAGAATGAGCAGTTCTTC | CASSLHRGENEQFF
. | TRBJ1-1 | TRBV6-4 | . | TGTGCCAGCAGATCAGAGGTAAACACTGAAGCTTTCTTT | CASRSEVNTEAFF
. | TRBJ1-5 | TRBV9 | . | TGTGCCAGCAGCGTCGACTCCCATCAGCCCCAGCATTTT | CASSVDSHQPQHF
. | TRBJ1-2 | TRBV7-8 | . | TGTGCCAGCAGCCCCACGGACTCGTTGGACTATGGCTACACCTTC | CASSPTDSLDYGYTF
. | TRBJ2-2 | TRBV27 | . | TGTGCCAGCAGATACGCAGGGAACACCGGGGAGCTGTTTTTT | CASRYAGNTGELFF
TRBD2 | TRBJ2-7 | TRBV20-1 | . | TGCAGTGCTAGTGGGCTAGCGGAGTGGAGCTCCTACGAGCAGTACTTC | CSASGLAEWSSYEQYF
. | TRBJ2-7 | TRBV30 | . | TGTGCCTGCTCGACCGTTCGGATGGGCAGTAACTCCTACGAGCAGTACTTC | CACSTVRMGSNSYEQYF
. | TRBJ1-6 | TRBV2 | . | TGTGCCAGCAGTGAAACGAGACAGTTCGTCCTCCACTTT | CASSETRQFVLHF
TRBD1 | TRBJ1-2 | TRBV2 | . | TGTGCCAGCAGCGTAAACACAGGGGGAAGCACCTTC | CASSVNTGGSTF
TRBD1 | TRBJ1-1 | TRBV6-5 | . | TGTGCCAGCAGTTGGACAGGGGGTACGGTGAACACTGAAGCTTTCTTT | CASSWTGGTVNTEAFF
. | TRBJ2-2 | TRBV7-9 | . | TGTGCCAGCAGCTTAGCCCGGAACACCGGGGAGCTGTTTTTT | CASSLARNTGELFF
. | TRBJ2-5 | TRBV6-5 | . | TGTGCCAGCAGCCACGGAGAGACCCAGTACTTC | CASSHGETQYF
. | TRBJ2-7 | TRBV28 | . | TGTGCCAGCAGTTCGCCCGGCAGGGTCTACGAGCAGTACTTC | CASSSPGRVYEQYF
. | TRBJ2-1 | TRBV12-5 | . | TGTGCTAGTGGTTTGGCGACCCAGGGGTCATACAATGAGCAGTTCTTC | CASGLATQGSYNEQFF
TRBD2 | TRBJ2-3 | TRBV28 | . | TGTGCCAGCGAACTAGCGGGAGCTAGCACAGATACGCAGTATTTT | CASELAGASTDTQYF
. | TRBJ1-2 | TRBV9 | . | TGTGCCAGCAGCCCGAACTTAGCTAACTATGGCTACACCTTC | CASSPNLANYGYTF
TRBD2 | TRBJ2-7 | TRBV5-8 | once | TGTGCCAGCAGCTTGGCGCGACTAGCGGGAGGGACCTACGAGCAGTACTTC | CASSLARLAGGTYEQYF
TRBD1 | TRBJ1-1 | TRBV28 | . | TGTGCCAGCAGCCCCCTGCGGGACAGGGACACTGAAGCTTTCTTT | CASSPLRDRDTEAFF
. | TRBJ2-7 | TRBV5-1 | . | TGCGCCAGCAGCTTCAACAGCAACTACGAGCAGTACTTC | CASSFNSNYEQYF
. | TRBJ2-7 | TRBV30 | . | TGTGCCTGGAATGCGCAATCCTACGAGCAGTACTTC | CAWNAQSYEQYF
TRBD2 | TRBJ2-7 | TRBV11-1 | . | TGTGCCAGCAAGCCGGGAGGCCGTCGGCAGTACTTC | CASKPGGRRQYF
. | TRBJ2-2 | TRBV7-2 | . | TGTGCCAGCAGCTTAGAGTCCAGGTTAGGCGCCGGGGAGCTGTTTTTT | CASSLESRLGAGELFF
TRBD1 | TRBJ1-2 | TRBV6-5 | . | TGTGCCAGCACCCGGACAGGGGCAGGTGGCTACACCTTC | CASTRTGAGGYTF
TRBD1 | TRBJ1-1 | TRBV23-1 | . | TGCGCCAGCAGTTCCCAAGGAGACAGGGGGGACTGTAACACTGAAGCTTTCTTT | CASSSQGDRGDCNTEAFF
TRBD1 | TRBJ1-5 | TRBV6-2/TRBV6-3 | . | TGTGCCAGCAGTTACTCGAGACAGGGGGAGCAGCCCCAGCATTTT | CASSYSRQGEQPQHF
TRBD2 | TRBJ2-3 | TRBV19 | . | TGTGCCAGTAGTTATAGGGGCGGGAGTACAGATACGCAGTATTTT | CASSYRGGSTDTQYF
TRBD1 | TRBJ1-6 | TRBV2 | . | TGTGCCAGCAGTGAACAGGGGACAGGGGGCTCGACCCTCCACTTT | CASSEQGTGGSTLHF
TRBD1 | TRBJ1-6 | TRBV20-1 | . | TGCAGTGCTAGTGGGGACAGGGATAGTTATAATTCACCCCTCCACTTT | CSASGDRDSYNSPLHF